This T cell receptor (beta chain) stems from a study of Tregs in tolerant kidney transplant recipients. Study-wide points: Antigen-driven expansion was suggested because donor-specific Tregs expanded more than all Tregs in tolerant patients. Nucleotide sequences could not be compared across some patients' samples due to primer changes.

Unstimulated Tregs (CD4+CD25+CD127-) and CD4+CD25- non-Tregs were sorted from PBMCs. Germline CDR1 and CDR2: LGHNA and YSLEER. V shed 1 base and J 10 bases; nucleotides not matched to a gene: 14. This CDR3 is 17 amino acids long. For this clone: As yet, its antigen is unknown.

Clones were sequenced by immunoSEQ multiplex PCR, and TCRdb holds only the in-frame ones, with some missing. The sample lists some 66,000 clones, roughly 92% occurring once. The chain recombines TRBV4-3 with TRBJ1-4; 8 bases align to TRBD1. The sample was CD8+ T cells from blood, taken before the transplant. The sequence was obtained from a human donor who received a combined kidney and bone marrow transplant. CDR3 sequence (DNA): TGCGCCAGCAGCCAAGGTTATAGGGTACAGGGGGGGGCAAAACTGTTTTTT. Translated, it gives CASSQGYRVQGGAKLFF.